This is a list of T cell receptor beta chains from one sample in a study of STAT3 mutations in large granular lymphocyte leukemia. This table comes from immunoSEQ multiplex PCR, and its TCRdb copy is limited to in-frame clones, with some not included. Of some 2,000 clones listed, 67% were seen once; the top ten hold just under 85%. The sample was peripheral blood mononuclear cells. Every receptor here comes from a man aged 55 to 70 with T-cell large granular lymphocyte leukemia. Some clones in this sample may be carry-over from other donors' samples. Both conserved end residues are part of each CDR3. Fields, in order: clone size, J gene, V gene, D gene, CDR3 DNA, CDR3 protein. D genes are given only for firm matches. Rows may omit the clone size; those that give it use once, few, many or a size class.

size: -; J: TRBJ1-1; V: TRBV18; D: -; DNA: TGTGCCAGCTCACCTTCAACAGGCAAGGGAGCTTTCTTT; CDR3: CASSPSTGKGAFF
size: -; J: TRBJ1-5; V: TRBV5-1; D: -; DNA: TGCGCCAGCAGCTTGGGGACAGGCAATCAGCCCCAGCATTTT; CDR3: CASSLGTGNQPQHF
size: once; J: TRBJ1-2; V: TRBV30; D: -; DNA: TGTGCCTGGACTTTCCAGAAGGGCTATGGCTACACCTTC; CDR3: CAWTFQKGYGYTF
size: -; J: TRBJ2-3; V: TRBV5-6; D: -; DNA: TGTGCCAGCAGCTCCGGGGGACGGCCAGATACGCAGTATTTT; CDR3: CASSSGGRPDTQYF
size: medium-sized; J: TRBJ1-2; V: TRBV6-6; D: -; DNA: TGTGCCAGCAGTTACAATCGGGAGGATGGCTACACCTTC; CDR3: CASSYNREDGYTF
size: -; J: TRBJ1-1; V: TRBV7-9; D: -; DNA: TGTGCCAGCAGCTTATCCAACAGGATCACTGAAGCTTTCTTT; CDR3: CASSLSNRITEAFF
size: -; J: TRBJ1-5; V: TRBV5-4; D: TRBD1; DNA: TGTGCCAGCAGCCTTCGACAGGGGACTAATCAGCCCCAGCATTTT; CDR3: CASSLRQGTNQPQHF
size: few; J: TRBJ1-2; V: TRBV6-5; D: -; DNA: TGTGCCAGCAGTTACTCTGGGGCTGGCTACACCTTC; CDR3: CASSYSGAGYTF
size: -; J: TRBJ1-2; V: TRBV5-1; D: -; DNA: TGCGCCAGCAGCTTGGCGGGGGAAAGGGGTGGCTACACCTTC; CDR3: CASSLAGERGGYTF
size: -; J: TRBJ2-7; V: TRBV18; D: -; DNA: TGTGCCAGCTCACCAACGGGGTACCACGAGCAGTACTTC; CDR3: CASSPTGYHEQYF
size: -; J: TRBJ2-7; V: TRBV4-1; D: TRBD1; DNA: TGCGCCAGCAGCCAACCCTCGACAGGGAGCGAGCAGTACTTC; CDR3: CASSQPSTGSEQYF
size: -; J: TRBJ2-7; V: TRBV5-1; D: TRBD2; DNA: TGCGCCAGCAGCCTCTCGGGGGGCTACGAGCAGTACTTC; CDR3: CASSLSGGYEQYF
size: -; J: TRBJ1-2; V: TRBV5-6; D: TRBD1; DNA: TGTGCCAGCAGCTTGGACGATCCGGGACAGCAGTATGGCTACACCTTC; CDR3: CASSLDDPGQQYGYTF
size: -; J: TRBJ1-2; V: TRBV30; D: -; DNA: TGTGCCTGGAGGACATATGGCTACACCTTC; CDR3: CAWRTYGYTF
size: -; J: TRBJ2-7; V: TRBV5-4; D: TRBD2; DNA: TGTGCCAGCAGCTTGACTGCGGGGGTGGACGAGCAGTACTTC; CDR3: CASSLTAGVDEQYF
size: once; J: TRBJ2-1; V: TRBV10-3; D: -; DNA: TGTGCCATCAGTGAGTCCCTAGGCGGGGCCTACAATGAGCAGTTCTTC; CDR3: CAISESLGGAYNEQFF
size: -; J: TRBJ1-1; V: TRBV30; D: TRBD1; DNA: TGTGCCTGGAGTGTACAGGGGGCGGAAGCTTTCTTT; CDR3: CAWSVQGAEAFF
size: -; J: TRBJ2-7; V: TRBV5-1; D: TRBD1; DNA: TGCGCCAGCAGCTTGGAAAAGACAGGGTACGAGCAGTACTTC; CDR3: CASSLEKTGYEQYF
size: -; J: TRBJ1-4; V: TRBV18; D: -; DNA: TGTGCCAGCTCACCACGACAGGCAACTAATGAAAAACTGTTTTTT; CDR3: CASSPRQATNEKLFF
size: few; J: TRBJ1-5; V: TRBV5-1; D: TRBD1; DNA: TGCGCCAGCAGCCTCGGACAGGGAAGCAATCAGCCCCAGCATTTT; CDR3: CASSLGQGSNQPQHF
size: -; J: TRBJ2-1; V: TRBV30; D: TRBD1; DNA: TGTGCCTGGGGCAACTACAGGGGCTACAATGAGCAGTTCTTC; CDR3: CAWGNYRGYNEQFF
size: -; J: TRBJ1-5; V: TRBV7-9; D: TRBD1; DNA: TGTGCCAGCAGCTGGACAGGGAATCAGCCCCAGCATTTT; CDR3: CASSWTGNQPQHF
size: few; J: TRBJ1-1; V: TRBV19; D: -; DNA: TGTGCCAGTAGAATCAGGGAGGGGAACACTGAAGCTTTCTTT; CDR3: CASRIREGNTEAFF
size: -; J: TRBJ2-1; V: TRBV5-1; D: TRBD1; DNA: TGCGCCAGCAGTACCACAGGGGAAGGTGAGCAGTTCTTC; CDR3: CASSTTGEGEQFF
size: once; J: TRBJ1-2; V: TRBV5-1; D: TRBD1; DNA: TGCGCCAGCAGCTCCGGGACAGCGAAAGCCTATGGCTACACCTTC; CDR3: CASSSGTAKAYGYTF
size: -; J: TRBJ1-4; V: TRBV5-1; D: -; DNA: TGCGCCAGCAGCTTGGAGAGGGCTAATGAAAAACTGTTTTTT; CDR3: CASSLERANEKLFF
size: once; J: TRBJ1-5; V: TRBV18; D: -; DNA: TGTGCCAGCTCACCAGAGGGCAGAGGGCAGCCCCAGCATTTT; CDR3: CASSPEGRGQPQHF